The TCR beta chain under discussion was sequenced for a study of blood T cell repertoires in COVID-19 (TCRdb year 2020). Background for the entire study: Samples covering the acute and convalescent phases of COVID-19 were provided by collaborators in the United States, Italy and Spain. The prospective study material was composed of cDNA or gDNA derived from T cells, B-cell-depleted T cells, or PBMCs. Deeply sampled blood TCRbeta repertoires from subjects exposed to, actively infected with, or recovered from COVID-19 were included in the dataset. HLA class I and class II types, where available, came from metadata supplied by the sample provider rather than from assay-based typing. The sample metadata nearly always contained a de-identified subject ID, COVID-19 status, age in years and sex. A freely available public database, intended as a resource for researchers studying the immune response to SARS-CoV-2, is where the repertoires were released. Samples came from the ongoing ImmuneRACE study (first 160 participants) plus 1,254 subjects from 6 global collaborators.

CDR1 and CDR2, looked up from the germline V gene, are SGHDT and YYEEEE. Its CDR3 holds 18 amino acids, cysteine through phenylalanine. Kept here is only the CDR3 DNA, which spans 54 bases and is read in frame from base 1. Ends trimmed: V by 4 bases, J by 0 bases; bases unmatched to a gene: 10. Points the paper makes about the study in general: The quantity of clinical and demographic metadata differed by source and by participant and was supplied without curation.

This clone was detected only once. Its target antigen remains unknown. No qualities accompany the bases; no much larger clone lies one base away. Whole blood was collected in K2EDTA tubes by collaborating institutions according to the institutions' own protocols. For TCRbeta analysis, collaborators shipped samples in one of three forms: frozen whole blood, isolated PBMCs, or DNA extracted from either of those sample types. TCRbeta CDR3 regions were amplified from genomic DNA by means of the immunoSEQ Assay, a bias-controlled multiplex PCR. In the authors' own workflow: The number of nucleated cells in each sample was estimated by amplification of reference gene primers within the assay. To quantify the absolute abundance of each unique TCRbeta CDR3 rearrangement, sequence reads were collapsed and filtered. For each sample, productive Simpson clonality was calculated by taking the square root of Simpson's diversity index across productive rearrangements. Imported from immuneACCESS, the table was reduced by TCRdb to in-frame sequences with V and J called. These copies leave out some clones; in studies compared against another copy, an unresolved V gene accounts for under half, and the cause of the remainder is not known. The V and J calls and clone size come from that table; D and trimming were worked out from the DNA. Counted in this sample were some 40,000 clones; more than 75% of them appeared once. The ten most abundant clones make up around 17% of the sample.

The rearrangement combines TRBV5-6 with TRBJ1-6, and TRBD1 aligns with 7 junction nucleotides. This TCR came from a man between 65 and 85 years old with acute or convalescent COVID-19. The source material was peripheral blood. The nucleotides are TGTGCCAGCAGCGGAATCGGACAGGCAAGCTCCTATAATTCACCCCTCCACTTT. It translates as CASSGIGQASSYNSPLHF.